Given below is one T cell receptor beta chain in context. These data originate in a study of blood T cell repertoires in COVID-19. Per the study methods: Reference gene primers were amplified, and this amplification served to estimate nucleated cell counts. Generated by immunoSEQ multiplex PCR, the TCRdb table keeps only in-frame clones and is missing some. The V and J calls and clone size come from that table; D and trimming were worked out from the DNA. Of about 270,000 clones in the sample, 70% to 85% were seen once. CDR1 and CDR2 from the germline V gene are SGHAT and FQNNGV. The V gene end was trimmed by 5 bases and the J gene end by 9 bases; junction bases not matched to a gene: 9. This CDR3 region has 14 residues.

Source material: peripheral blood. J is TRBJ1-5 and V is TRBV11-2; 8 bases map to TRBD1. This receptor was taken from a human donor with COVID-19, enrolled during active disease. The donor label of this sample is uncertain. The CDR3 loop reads CASSQDRVLGPQHF. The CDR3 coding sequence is TGTGCCAGCAGCCAGGACAGGGTGTTAGGGCCCCAGCATTTT.